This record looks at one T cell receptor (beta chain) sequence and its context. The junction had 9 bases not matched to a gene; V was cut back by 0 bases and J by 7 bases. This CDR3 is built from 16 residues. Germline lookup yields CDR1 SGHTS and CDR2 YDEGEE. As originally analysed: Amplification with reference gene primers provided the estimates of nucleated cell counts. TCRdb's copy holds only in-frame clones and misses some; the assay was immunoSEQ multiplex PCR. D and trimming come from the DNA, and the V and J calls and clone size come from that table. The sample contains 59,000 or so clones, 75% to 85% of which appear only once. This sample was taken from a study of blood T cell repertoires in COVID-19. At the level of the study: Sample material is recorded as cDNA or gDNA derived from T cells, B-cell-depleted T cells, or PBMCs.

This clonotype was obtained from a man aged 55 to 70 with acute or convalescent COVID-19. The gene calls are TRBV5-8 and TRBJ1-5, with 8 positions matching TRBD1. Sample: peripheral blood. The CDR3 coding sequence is TGTGCCAGCAGCTTGGTGGTCGGACAGGGAGGACAGCCCCAGCATTTT. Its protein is CASSLVVGQGGQPQHF.